This T cell receptor (beta chain) was found in a study of cytomegalovirus exposure and HLA in healthy donors (dated by TCRdb to 2016 to 2017). At the level of the whole study: According to a later analysis, one platform produced both the roughly 120 validation repertoires and the approximately 670 repertoires of the first cohort. The study aimed to test whether signatures of past pathogen exposure could be identified by cataloging public T cell receptors. In addition to the first cohort of around 670 subjects, a separate validation cohort of 120 different subjects was used. High-throughput TCR immunosequencing, statistical association of individual TCRs with disease status, and machine learning were combined to predict cytomegalovirus infection status.

Donors formed part of the validation cohort, which comprised 120 subjects and was distinct from the first cohort of under 850 subjects. What the research found in general, with its limitations: A later analysis found that TCRs clustered in the first cohort also tended to co-occur in the approximately 120 validation repertoires, with just under 95% of cluster scores above 0. According to the authors, the approach could potentially be generalized to other disease states and immunological phenotypes. In both the original and validation cohorts, the classifier was reported to diagnose cytomegalovirus status with high specificity and sensitivity. In vitro tests confirmed that a few of the cytomegalovirus-associated TCR beta chains recognize cytomegalovirus antigens. The validation cohort had no HLA typing available for a later analysis, so co-occurrence within that cohort was assessed over all 120 or so repertoires. Most TCR sequences were seen in very few donors, while some public TCRs were found in many individuals. The study listed 150 to 200 TCR beta chains as associated with cytomegalovirus.

The CDR3 numbers 15 residues from cysteine through phenylalanine. CDR3 DNA is the only sequence kept; it has 45 bases, read in frame from the first base. Clipping removes 3 bases from V and 5 bases from J, with 6 as the unmatched junction base count. In the germline V gene, CDR1 corresponds to SGHVS and CDR2 to FQNEAQ. Library construction relied on the immunoSEQ multiplex PCR assay. The authors' analysis ran thus. A statistical classification framework was developed to diagnose cytomegalovirus status using the catalog of TCR beta chain sequences. As stored in TCRdb, this immuneACCESS dataset retains in-frame rearrangements with V and J assigned. A fraction of the clones does not appear; measured against another copy, unresolved V genes explain less than half of the discrepancy, and the remainder lacks a known reason. Clone size and V and J calls were adopted from that table, with D and trimming inferred from the DNA. A total of some 210,000 clones appear in this sample, approximately 87% of them only once. The ten largest clones add up to 4.5% to 7% of the sample.

For this clone: This clone's antigen is unknown. The input lacks base qualities; no much larger clone sits a single base away.

This receptor was obtained from a woman in her late teens or twenties in good health and CMV-seronegative. The chain employs TRBV7-8 and TRBJ1-5; TRBD1 fits 8 bases in the junction. Material for sequencing was PBMCs. In nucleotides, the sequence is TGTGCCAGCAGCTTCTGGGGACAGGACGATCAGCCCCAGCATTTT. Protein translation: CASSFWGQDDQPQHF.